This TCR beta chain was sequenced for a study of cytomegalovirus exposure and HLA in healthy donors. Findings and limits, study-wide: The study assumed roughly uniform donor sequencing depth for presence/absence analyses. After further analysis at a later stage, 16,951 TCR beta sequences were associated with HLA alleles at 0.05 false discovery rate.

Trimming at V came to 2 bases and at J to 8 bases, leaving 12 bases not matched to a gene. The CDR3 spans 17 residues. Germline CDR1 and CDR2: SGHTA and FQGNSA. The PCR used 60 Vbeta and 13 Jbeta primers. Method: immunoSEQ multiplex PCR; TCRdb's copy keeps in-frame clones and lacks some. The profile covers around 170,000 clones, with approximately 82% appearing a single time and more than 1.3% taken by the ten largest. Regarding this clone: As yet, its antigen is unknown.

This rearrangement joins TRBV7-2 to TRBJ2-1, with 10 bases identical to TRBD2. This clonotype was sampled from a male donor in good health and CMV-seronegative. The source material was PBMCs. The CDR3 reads CASSLIRGLAMGDEQFF. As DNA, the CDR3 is TGTGCCAGCAGCTTAATACGGGGACTAGCGATGGGCGATGAGCAGTTCTTC.